Presented here are 10 T cell receptor beta chains from one specimen sequenced in a study of cytomegalovirus exposure and HLA in healthy donors. PCR used 60 Vbeta primers and 13 Jbeta primers. Measured with immunoSEQ multiplex PCR; TCRdb has only the in-frame clones, and not every one. Its listing shows 130,000 or so clones. The sequenced material came from PBMCs. These TCRs come from a young man in good health and CMV-seronegative.

This sequence joins TRBV10-3 and TRBJ1-5; 10 bases match TRBD1. Germline loops: CDR1 ENHRY, CDR2 SYGVKD. V lost 8 bases and J lost 4; bases outside the gene matches: 5. CDR3 length equals 14 residues. CDR3 nucleotide sequence: TGTGCCATCCGAAGACAGGGGGCGAATCAGCCCCAGCATTTT. Protein product: CAIRRQGANQPQHF.

The V gene is TRBV5-1, the J gene TRBJ2-3, with D perhaps matching TRBD2 (6 bases). The V end lost 2 bases, the J end lost 0 bases, and 16 bases lay between the germline ends. From germline, CDR1 is SGHRS and CDR2 YFSETQ. The CDR3 is 17 amino acids. CDR3 protein: CASSLLGSGLSTDTQYF. CDR3 bases: TGCGCCAGCAGCTTATTAGGTAGCGGACTAAGCACAGATACGCAGTATTTT. The variable domain in full, completed from reference TRBV5-1 and TRBJ2-3, reads KAGVTQTPRYLIKTRGQQVTLSCSPISGHRSVSWYQQTPGQGLQFLFEYFSETQRNKGNFPGRFSGRQFSNSRSEMNVSTLELGDSALYLCASSLLGSGLSTDTQYFGPGTRLTVL.

The chain has TRBV7-8 and TRBJ1-2; D may be TRBD1 (6 bases). The ends were cut back, 5 bases at V and 6 bases at J, with 13 bases in the middle. This CDR3 is 13 amino acids long. Germline lookup yields CDR1 SGHVS and CDR2 FQNEAQ. DNA for the CDR3: TGTGCCAGCAGCCCCCAGGGGTTCCATGGCTACACCTTC. It specifies CASSPQGFHGYTF.

The chain links TRBV19 to TRBJ1-5; perhaps TRBD1 as D (5 bases). The germline V gene encodes CDR1 LNHDA and CDR2 SQIVND (reference sequence). There are 14 residues in the CDR3. Trimming took off 10 bases at V and 7 bases at J, with 20 bases between the two ends. The CDR3 here is CATHRGGEGQPQHF. The CDR3 nucleotides read TGTGCCACCCACCGGGGCGGGGAAGGACAGCCCCAGCATTTT.

The chain joins TRBV10-3 to TRBJ1-2; no firm D call. V was trimmed by 0 bases and J by 8 bases, leaving 10 bases between them. The CDR3 is 13 residues long. CDR1 is ENHRY and CDR2 is SYGVKD in the germline V gene. CDR3: CAISESTGGGYTF. The CDR3 coding sequence is TGTGCCATCAGTGAGTCTACGGGAGGGGGCTACACCTTC.

The gene calls are TRBV11-1 and TRBJ2-5; no clear D gene. Germline V gene data show CDR1 as SGHAT and CDR2 as FQDESV (reference sequence). V gave up 1 base and J gave up 6 bases, with 3 bases separating them. CDR3 length: 11 residues. This CDR3 is CASSLDKTQYF. CDR3 nucleotide sequence: TGTGCCAGCAGCTTAGATAAGACCCAGTACTTC.

V and J are TRBV28 and TRBJ1-2; TRBD1 agrees at 8 bases. The germline CDR1 and CDR2 sequences are MDHEN and SYDVKM. The CDR3 spans 14 residues. The junction had 10 bases not matched to a gene; V was cut back by 5 bases and J by 8 bases. The DNA of the CDR3 is TGTGCCAGCAGTCCGCGTCAGGGGGCTAAGGGCTACACCTTC. As protein: CASSPRQGAKGYTF.

The chain combines TRBV5-4 with TRBJ2-1; a possible D gene is TRBD2 (6 bases). Germline loops: CDR1 SGHNT, CDR2 YYREEE (reference sequence). The CDR3 length is 14 residues. The V end lost 2 bases, the J end lost 6 bases, and 12 bases lay between the germline ends. The CDR3, as DNA: TGTGCCAGCAGCTTTGGGGAGGCCCCCAATGAGCAGTTCTTC. This codes for CASSFGEAPNEQFF.

The chain is built from TRBV5-1 and TRBJ1-2; D unresolved. This CDR3 has 11 residues. The V and J ends lost 7 bases and 8 bases respectively, with 12 bases between them. From germline, CDR1 is SGHRS and CDR2 YFSETQ. CDR3 amino acids: CASRSVYGYTF. Here the CDR3 DNA reads TGCGCCAGCCGCTCGGTCTACGGCTACACCTTC.

This sequence joins TRBV2 and TRBJ1-1; no reliable D call. Trimming cost V 6 bases and J 9 bases, with 20 bases left between them. The CDR3 contains 14 residues. Germline V gene sequence: CDR1 SNHLY, CDR2 FYNNEI. For the CDR3, the DNA is TGTGCCAGCAGCGACTCCTCTTCGGCGGGGAAAGCTTTCTTT. Encoded protein: CASSDSSSAGKAFF.